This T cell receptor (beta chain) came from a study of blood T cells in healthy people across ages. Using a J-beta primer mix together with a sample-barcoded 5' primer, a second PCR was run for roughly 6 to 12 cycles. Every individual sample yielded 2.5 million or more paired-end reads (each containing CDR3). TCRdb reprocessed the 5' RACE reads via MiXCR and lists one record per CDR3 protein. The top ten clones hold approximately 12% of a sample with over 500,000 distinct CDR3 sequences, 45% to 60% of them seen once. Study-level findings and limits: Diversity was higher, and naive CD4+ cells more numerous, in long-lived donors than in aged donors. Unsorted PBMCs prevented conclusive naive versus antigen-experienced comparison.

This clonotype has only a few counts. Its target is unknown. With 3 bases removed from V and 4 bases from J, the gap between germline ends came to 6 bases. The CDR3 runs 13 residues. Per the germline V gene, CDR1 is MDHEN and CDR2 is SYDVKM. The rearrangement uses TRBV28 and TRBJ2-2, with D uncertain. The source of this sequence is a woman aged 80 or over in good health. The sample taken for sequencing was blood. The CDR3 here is CASSFGSTGELFF. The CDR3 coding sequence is TGTGCCAGCAGTTTCGGGTCCACCGGGGAGCTGTTTTTT.